Each of the 18 T cell receptor beta chains below was sequenced from the same sample in a study of T cell responses to AZD1222 COVID-19 vaccine. The assay was immunoSEQ multiplex PCR, and TCRdb's table has in-frame clones only and misses some. The table shows 180,000 or so clones, with approximately 93% occurring only once. Sample: peripheral blood, taken 28 days after the second AZD1222 dose. The receptors here all came from an adult who received the AZD1222 COVID-19 vaccine.

The V call is TRBV9, the J call TRBJ2-1, with 13 bases identical to TRBD2. The ends lost 4 bases at V and 7 bases at J; junction bases unmatched: 17. There are 19 residues in the CDR3. Germline V lookup: CDR1 SGDLS, CDR2 YYNGEE. CDR3 nucleotide sequence: TGTGCCAGCAGCTCCCAGGGGGGGACTAGCGGGGACCGTGGGAATGAGCAGTTCTTC. Protein sequence: CASSSQGGTSGDRGNEQFF.

This chain links TRBV5-1 with TRBJ1-4; D uncertain. The germline gives CDR1 SGHRS, CDR2 YFSETQ. This CDR3 region has 13 residues. The V end was cut by 0 bases, the J end by 8 bases, with 8 bases between. The CDR3 loop is CASSLVAEEKLFF. CDR3 DNA sequence: TGCGCCAGCAGCTTGGTGGCGGAGGAAAAACTGTTTTTT.

The gene calls are TRBV5-1 and TRBJ1-2, with D perhaps matching TRBD1 (6 bases). The V gene's germline CDR1 is SGHRS and CDR2 YFSETQ. This CDR3 spans 15 amino acids. V gave up 0 bases and J gave up 4 bases, with 13 bases separating them. The CDR3 loop reads CASSLARGAGYGYTF. The DNA for the CDR3 is TGCGCCAGCAGCTTGGCCCGGGGGGCTGGCTATGGCTACACCTTC.

The chain employs TRBV5-8 and TRBJ2-7; TRBD2 might be the D (5 bases). V lost 0 bases, J lost 6 bases, and 10 bases lay in between. The V gene's germline CDR1 is SGHTS and CDR2 YDEGEE. The CDR3 has 13 residues. CDR3: CASSLGTLREQYF. The CDR3 DNA reads TGTGCCAGCAGCTTGGGGACTTTACGCGAGCAGTACTTC.

The chain combines TRBV6-1 with TRBJ1-1; 8 bases fit TRBD1. CDR1 is MNHNS, CDR2 SASEGT, per germline. V was pared by 1 base and J by 11 bases, with 6 bases of the junction left unmatched. The CDR3 covers 13 residues. CDR3 sequence reads: CASSEVPGGTAFF. DNA of the CDR3: TGTGCCAGCAGTGAAGTCCCAGGGGGCACGGCTTTCTTT.

The chain combines TRBV27 with TRBJ2-7; tentative D call: TRBD1 (5 bases). Germline V gene sequence: CDR1 MNHEY, CDR2 SMNVEV (reference sequence). The CDR3 length is 14 residues. V lost 6 bases to trimming and J lost 1 base, with 13 bases between them. The CDR3, as DNA: TGTGCCAGCAGCTTACTAACAGGTTCCTACGAGCAGTACTTC. Protein product: CASSLLTGSYEQYF.

The gene calls are TRBV7-9 and TRBJ1-1; D may be TRBD1 (5 bases). V was cut by 5 bases and J by 3 bases, with 10 bases left in between. The CDR3 spans 13 residues. Germline CDR1 is SEHNR and CDR2 is FQNEAQ (reference sequence). CDR3 sequence reads: CASSPSGDTEAFF. DNA for the CDR3: TGTGCCAGCAGCCCCTCGGGGGACACTGAAGCTTTCTTT.

The rearrangement links TRBV5-6 to TRBJ2-2; 12 bases are shared with TRBD2. V gave up 0 bases and J gave up 1 base; unmatched junction bases: 4. CDR3 size: 18 residues. Germline V gene lookup returns CDR1 SGHDT and CDR2 YYEEEE. CDR3 loop: CASSLVLAGGLNTGELFF. DNA of the CDR3: TGTGCCAGCAGCTTGGTACTAGCGGGGGGTTTGAACACCGGGGAGCTGTTTTTT.

This clone showed up just once. This chain connects TRBV5-1 to TRBJ2-5; TRBD2 agrees at 9 bases. CDR1 SGHRS and CDR2 YFSETQ come from the germline V gene. J was trimmed by 2 bases and V by 0 bases; bases with no gene match: 2. The CDR3 is 15 residues long. The CDR3 DNA sequence: TGCGCCAGCAGCTTGGGGCTAGCGGGACAAGAGACCCAGTACTTC. Translating gives CASSLGLAGQETQYF.

The chain recombines TRBV4-2 with TRBJ1-5, with TRBD1 matching 11 bases. This CDR3 comprises 17 residues. Per germline, CDR1 LGHNA and CDR2 YNFKEQ. The ends lost 3 bases at V and 0 bases at J; junction bases unmatched: 4. In nucleotides, the CDR3 is TGTGCCAGCAGCCAGGGACAGGGGGGGATTAGCAATCAGCCCCAGCATTTT. This encodes CASSQGQGGISNQPQHF.

The chain is built from TRBV6-5 and TRBJ1-3; 8 bases fit TRBD1. Germline V gene sequence: CDR1 MNHEY, CDR2 SVGAGI. This CDR3 has 15 amino acids. Trimming removed 4 bases from V and 0 bases from J; junction bases left unmatched: 2. CDR3 bases: TGTGCCAGCAGTTCGGACAGGGACTCTGGAAACACCATATATTTT. Translating gives CASSSDRDSGNTIYF.

The CDR3 region is CATSRTVNQPQHF. In nucleotides, the CDR3 is TGTGCCACCAGCAGAACGGTGAATCAGCCCCAGCATTTT. The gene calls are TRBV15 and TRBJ1-5; D is undetermined. CDR3 length: 13 amino acids. Per the germline V gene, CDR1 is LNHNV and CDR2 is YYDKDF (reference sequence). The V gene lost 2 bases and the J gene lost 4 bases, with 6 bases spanning the gap.

The chain employs TRBV12-3 or TRBV12-4 and TRBJ2-3; no firm D call. V gave up 4 bases and J gave up 1 base, with 3 bases separating them. This CDR3 is built from 12 residues. In nucleotides, the CDR3 is TGTGCCAGCAGTTCTGGCACAGATACGCAGTATTTT. This codes for CASSSGTDTQYF.

V gene TRBV29-1 combines with J gene TRBJ1-1, with D hard to call. The CDR3 totals 12 residues. The V gene's germline CDR1 is SQVTM and CDR2 ANQGSEA. Trimming cost V 7 bases and J 4 bases, with 13 bases left between them. This CDR3 reads CSAQRQGTEAFF. The CDR3 DNA reads TGCAGCGCTCAGAGGCAAGGCACTGAAGCTTTCTTT.

The chain couples TRBV7-3 to TRBJ1-1; 7 bases match TRBD1. Germline CDR1 is SGHTA and CDR2 is FQGTGA. With V trimmed by 5 bases and J by 4 bases, 7 bases remained unmatched. The CDR3 has 14 amino acids. The CDR3 region is CASSKGRGLTEAFF. The CDR3 nucleotides read TGTGCCAGCAGCAAGGGGAGGGGGCTCACTGAAGCTTTCTTT.

This chain joins TRBV25-1 and TRBJ2-2, with D unresolved. Germline lookup yields CDR1 MGHDK and CDR2 SYGVNS. V was shortened by 4 bases and J by 2 bases, with 8 bases between the two germline ends. There are 14 residues in the CDR3. The CDR3 protein is CASSGRLNTGELFF. The CDR3 DNA is TGTGCCAGCAGTGGACGCCTAAACACCGGGGAGCTGTTTTTT.

The rearrangement uses TRBV12-3 or TRBV12-4 and TRBJ1-1, with 7 positions matching TRBD1. CDR3 length: 13 amino acids. With 2 bases clipped from V and 8 bases from J, the junction kept 5 bases outside the gene matches. CDR3 residues: CASSLRGLGEAFF. In DNA form, the CDR3 reads TGTGCCAGCAGTTTAAGGGGGCTAGGAGAAGCTTTCTTT.

J is TRBJ1-5 and V is TRBV19, with 8 positions matching TRBD1. The CDR3 is made up of 17 amino acids. Germline V gives CDR1 LNHDA, CDR2 SQIVND (reference sequence). With 5 bases clipped from V and 0 bases from J, the junction kept 9 bases outside the gene matches. In nucleotides, the CDR3 is TGTGCCAGTAGTGCCCAGGGGGCGACCTATAGCAATCAGCCCCAGCATTTT. Amino acids: CASSAQGATYSNQPQHF.